The 3 T cell receptor beta chains in this list originate from one sample, sequenced in a study of control samples from healthy donors and cancer patients. Profiling relied on immunoSEQ multiplex PCR, and the TCRdb table lists in-frame clones only, not all of them. Seen here are some 150,000 clones, approximately 92% observed once, and the top ten hold approximately 2.9%. Sequenced input: blood. These receptors were collected from a young man in good health.

The table lists this clone with a count of one. This sequence joins TRBV9 and TRBJ2-7; a weak D match, TRBD2 (6 bases). The V gene's germline CDR1 is SGDLS and CDR2 YYNGEE. There are 14 residues in the CDR3. V lost 0 bases and J lost 9, with 16 bases in between. The CDR3 DNA sequence: TGTGCCAGCAGCGTAGCACCCACCCCGGAGGGGCAGTACTTC. It encodes CASSVAPTPEGQYF.

The chain joins TRBV21-1 to TRBJ2-3; TRBD1 was called by the table and not checked on the DNA. TRBV21-1 is annotated as a pseudogene. The CDR3 is made up of 15 amino acids. In DNA form, the CDR3 reads TGTGCCAGCAGCTCCCGGGACACCAATACAGATACGCAGTATTTT. It encodes CASSSRDTNTDTQYF.

The CDR3 DNA is TGCAGCGCTCGCCTCGGAGCCAATCAGCCCCAGCATTTT. Its protein product is CSARLGANQPQHF. The V and J genes are TRBV29-1 and TRBJ1-5; the D is unclear. CDR1 and CDR2 (germline): SQVTM, ANQGSEA. This CDR3 is 13 amino acids long. V lost 7 bases and J lost 3, with 13 bases in between.